This TCR beta chain was profiled in a study of T-cell memory formation after mild COVID-19. Study-level information: TCR clusters were mostly confined to one donor each. Overall study findings and caveats: Detection of some responders pre-infection suggested pre-existing cross-reactive memory T cells participated.

The CDR3 extends over 13 amino acids. V was trimmed by 6 bases and J by 1 base, leaving 6 bases between them. MiXCR, run by TCRdb on the 5' RACE reads, gives a single entry per CDR3 protein. The table records about 290,000 distinct CDR3 sequences, 15% to 20% of them present only once. In this sample, this clonotype turned up a few times. Antigen specificity is unknown. This receptor was obtained from a man aged 18 to 29 who had mild COVID-19 (a few samples of this study predate the infection). Cell type and time point are not known. This chain links TRBV12-3 or TRBV12-4 with TRBJ2-2, with D unclear. Sequencing input: PBMCs or a T cell subset sorted from them (not recorded which). DNA for the CDR3: TGTGCCAGCAGGAAATGGAACACCGGGGAGCTGTTTTTT. This sequence encodes CASRKWNTGELFF.